The rows below give T cell receptor beta chains drawn from one sample of a study of control samples from healthy donors and cancer patients. Profiled with immunoSEQ multiplex PCR; TCRdb holds only in-frame clones, not every one. The repertoire has 150,000 to 200,000 clones, approximately 94% of them found once; the top ten carry 1.2% to 1.5%. The specimen was blood. The source is a man aged 25-40 years in good health. The CDR3 runs from the conserved cysteine through the conserved F or W. Fields, in order: D gene, V gene, J gene, clone size, CDR3 DNA, CDR3 protein. A D gene is named only where the DNA matches it firmly. The listing skips clone size in some rows; elsewhere it reads once, few, many or a size class.

.	TRBV21-1	TRBJ2-7	.	TGTGCCAGCAGCGACGGAGCGGGTAGCTCCTACGAGCAGTACTTC	CASSDGAGSSYEQYF
TRBD1	TRBV7-9	TRBJ2-7	.	TGTGCCAGCAGGACAGGGGACAGACCCTCCTACGAGCAGTACTTC	CASRTGDRPSYEQYF
TRBD1	TRBV7-2	TRBJ2-2	.	TGTGCCAGCAGCTTACGAAGTACAGGGGGTGAGACCGGGGAGCTGTTTTTT	CASSLRSTGGETGELFF
.	TRBV7-9	TRBJ1-2	.	TGTGCCAGCAGCTTTGGGGGCCCAGGGGGCTACACCTTC	CASSFGGPGGYTF
.	TRBV2	TRBJ1-6	.	TGTGCCAGCAGTGAAGAACCCACAGGACCCCTCCACTTT	CASSEEPTGPLHF
.	TRBV4-3	TRBJ2-3	few	TGCGCCAGCAGCCAAGTGCTTTTAAGCACAGATACGCAGTATTTT	CASSQVLLSTDTQYF
TRBD2	TRBV6-4	TRBJ2-1	.	TGTGCCAGCAGTGACTCCGTGGCTAGCGGGGGGAGGTTCTTC	CASSDSVASGGRFF
.	TRBV6-5	TRBJ2-3	few	TGTGCCAGCAGGCTAGGTACGGCCAATACGCAGTATTTT	CASRLGTANTQYF
.	TRBV18	TRBJ1-5	.	TGTGCCAGCTCACCTTCACAGGAGAATCAGCCCCAGCATTTT	CASSPSQENQPQHF
TRBD1	TRBV5-4	TRBJ1-1	few	TGTGCCAGCAGCTTGGGTCCGGGACAGGGAAAGAACACTGAAGCTTTCTTT	CASSLGPGQGKNTEAFF
.	TRBV11-1	TRBJ2-3	.	TGTGCCAGCAGCCTTTACACAGATACGCAGTATTTT	CASSLYTDTQYF
TRBD1	TRBV18	TRBJ1-5	.	TGTGCCAGCTCGACACAGGGGGACGGCAGCAATCAGCCCCAGCATTTT	CASSTQGDGSNQPQHF
TRBD1	TRBV9	TRBJ1-5	.	TGTGCCAGCAGCCCCCGGGACAGGGGTGCGGAGCCCCAGCATTTT	CASSPRDRGAEPQHF
.	TRBV2	TRBJ2-5	.	TGTGCCAGCAGTCGGCTAGCCTCCGGCCAAGAGACCCAGTACTTC	CASSRLASGQETQYF
TRBD1	TRBV19	TRBJ2-5	.	TGTGCCAGTAGTCAAGGACAGGGGGCTGTAGAGACCCAGTACTTC	CASSQGQGAVETQYF
TRBD1	TRBV30	TRBJ1-6	few	TGTGCCTGGGCCCTCGGGACAGGGGACTCACCCCTCCACTTT	CAWALGTGDSPLHF
TRBD1	TRBV5-1	TRBJ1-6	.	TGCGCCAGCAGCTTGGAATTCAGGGGGCTAAGGGCCCTCCACTTT	CASSLEFRGLRALHF
TRBD2	TRBV15	TRBJ2-7	.	TGTGCCACCAGCAGAGATGTGACTAGCGGTTCGATCTACGAGCAGTACTTC	CATSRDVTSGSIYEQYF
.	TRBV10-3	TRBJ1-2	.	TGTGCCATCAGTGAGCACGCGGGGTACTATGGCCACACCTTC	CAISEHAGYYGHTF
.	TRBV21-1	TRBJ2-1	few	TGTGCCAGCAGCAAAGGCTCCGGAGAGCAGTTCTTC	CASSKGSGEQFF
TRBD2	TRBV11-2	TRBJ2-5	once	TGTGCCAGCAGCCTGGGGTCTAGCGGGAGCCCCCGAGAGACCCAGTACTTC	CASSLGSSGSPRETQYF
TRBD2	TRBV28	TRBJ2-1	.	TGTGCCAGCAGTCCATCACTAGCGGGAGGCTATGAGCAGTTCTTC	CASSPSLAGGYEQFF
.	TRBV27	TRBJ1-5	.	TGTGCCAGCAGTTTAAGGTCAGCAAATAGCAATCAGCCCCAGCATTTT	CASSLRSANSNQPQHF
.	TRBV4-1	TRBJ2-5	once	TGCGCCAGCAGCCAAGATCTTAATAGCGGAGAACAAGAGACCCAGTACTTC	CASSQDLNSGEQETQYF
TRBD1	TRBV2	TRBJ1-2	.	TGTGCCAGCAGTGAACCTACTTGGACAGGGGATGACTATGGCTACACCTTC	CASSEPTWTGDDYGYTF
.	TRBV24-1	TRBJ2-2	.	TGTGCCACCAGTGATTTCTTGGGCGGGGAGCTGTTTTTT	CATSDFLGGELFF
.	TRBV5-4	TRBJ2-3	.	TGTGCCAGCAGAGCTACGGGCACAGATACGCAGTATTTT	CASRATGTDTQYF